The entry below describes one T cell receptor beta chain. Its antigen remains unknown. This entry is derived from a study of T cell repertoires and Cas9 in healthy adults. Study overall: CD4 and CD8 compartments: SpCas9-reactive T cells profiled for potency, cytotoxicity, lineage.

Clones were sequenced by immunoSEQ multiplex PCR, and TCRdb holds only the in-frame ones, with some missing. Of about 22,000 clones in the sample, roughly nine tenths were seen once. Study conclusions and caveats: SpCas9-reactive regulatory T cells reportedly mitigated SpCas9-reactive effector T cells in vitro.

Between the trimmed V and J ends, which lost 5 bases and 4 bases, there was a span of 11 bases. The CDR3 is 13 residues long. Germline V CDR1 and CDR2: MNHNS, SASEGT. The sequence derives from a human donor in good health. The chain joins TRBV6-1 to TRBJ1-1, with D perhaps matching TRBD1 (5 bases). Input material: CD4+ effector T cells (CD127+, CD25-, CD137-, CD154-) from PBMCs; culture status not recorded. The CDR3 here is CASSWVGGTEAFF. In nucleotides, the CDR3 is TGTGCCAGCAGTTGGGTCGGGGGCACTGAAGCTTTCTTT.